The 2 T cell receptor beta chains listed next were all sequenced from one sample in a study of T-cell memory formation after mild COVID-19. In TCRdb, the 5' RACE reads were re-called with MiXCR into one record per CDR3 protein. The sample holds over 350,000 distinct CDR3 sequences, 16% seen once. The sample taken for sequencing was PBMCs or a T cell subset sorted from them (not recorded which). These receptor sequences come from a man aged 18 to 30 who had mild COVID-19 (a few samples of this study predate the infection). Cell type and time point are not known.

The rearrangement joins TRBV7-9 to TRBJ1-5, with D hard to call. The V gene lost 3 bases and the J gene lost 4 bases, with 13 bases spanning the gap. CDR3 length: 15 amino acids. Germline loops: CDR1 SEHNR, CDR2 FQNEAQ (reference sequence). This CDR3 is CASSFSAVGNQPQHF. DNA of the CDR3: TGTGCCAGCAGCTTCTCGGCAGTCGGGAATCAGCCCCAGCATTTT.

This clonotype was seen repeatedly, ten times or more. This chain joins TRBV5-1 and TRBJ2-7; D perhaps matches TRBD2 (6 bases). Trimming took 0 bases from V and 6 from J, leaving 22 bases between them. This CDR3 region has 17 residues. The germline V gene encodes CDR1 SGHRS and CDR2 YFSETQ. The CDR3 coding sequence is TGCGCCAGCAGCTTGGTACGTCCGGGACTGGTAAGGTTCGAGCAGTACTTC. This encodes CASSLVRPGLVRFEQYF.